The 16 T cell receptor beta chains in this list originate from one sample, sequenced in a study of T-cell memory formation after mild COVID-19. MiXCR, applied by TCRdb to the 5' RACE reads, yields one record per CDR3 protein. The sample has about 45,000 distinct CDR3 sequences, 7.5% to 10% seen once. Sample: PBMCs or a T cell subset sorted from them (not recorded which). The receptors come from an adult woman who had mild COVID-19 (a few samples of this study predate the infection). Cell type and time point are not known.

This clonotype showed up many times. The rearrangement joins TRBV5-1 to TRBJ2-5, with D possibly being TRBD2 (7 bases). Germline loops: CDR1 SGHRS, CDR2 YFSETQ. V lost 2 bases and J lost 1, with 15 bases in between. This CDR3 comprises 16 residues. CDR3 protein: CASSFNGGAPQETQYF. The CDR3 DNA reads TGCGCCAGCAGCTTCAATGGGGGGGCTCCCCAAGAGACCCAGTACTTC. Full variable domain (outside the CDR3, taken from reference TRBV5-1 and TRBJ2-5): KAGVTQTPRYLIKTRGQQVTLSCSPISGHRSVSWYQQTPGQGLQFLFEYFSETQRNKGNFPGRFSGRQFSNSRSEMNVSTLELGDSALYLCASSFNGGAPQETQYFGPGTRLLVL.

This clonotype was picked up a small number of times. The chain has TRBV24-1 and TRBJ2-3; 11 nucleotides align to TRBD1. With V trimmed by 1 base and J by 1 base, 6 bases remained unmatched. The CDR3 runs 18 residues. The germline CDR1 and CDR2 sequences are KGHDR and SFDVKD. The CDR3 DNA follows: TGTGCCACCAGTGATTTTCCGGGACAGGGGGTGCGCACAGATACGCAGTATTTT. Translation: CATSDFPGQGVRTDTQYF.

The V call is TRBV20-1, the J call TRBJ2-1; 12 bases line up with TRBD2. Germline-derived CDR1 and CDR2 are DFQATT and SNEGSKA (reference sequence). This CDR3 is built from 13 residues. V lost 7 bases to trimming and J lost 8 bases; unmatched junction nucleotides: 6. CDR3 nucleotides: TGCAGTGAACTAGCGGGGGGTATGGATGAGCAGTTCTTC. The encoded protein is CSELAGGMDEQFF.

This clonotype has at least ten counts. The chain joins TRBV20-1 to TRBJ2-7, with D tentatively TRBD1 (5 bases). Deletions cut 2 bases from V and 7 bases from J, with 18 bases between. Germline assignment: CDR1 DFQATT and CDR2 SNEGSKA (reference sequence). The CDR3 loop spans 14 amino acids. This CDR3 reads CSARLWGKEREQYF. CDR3 nucleotides: TGCAGTGCTAGATTGTGGGGCAAGGAGAGGGAGCAGTACTTC.

This clonotype was picked up a small number of times. The V and J genes are TRBV9 and TRBJ1-3; TRBD1 might be the D (6 bases). V lost 4 bases and J 4 bases, leaving 15 bases between the germline ends. The CDR3 is 15 amino acids. The germline V gene encodes CDR1 SGDLS and CDR2 YYNGEE. The CDR3 spells CASSPGGQGGNTIYF. CDR3 coding DNA: TGTGCCAGCAGCCCGGGGGGCCAGGGAGGAAACACCATATATTTT. The complete variable domain, with remaining parts taken from reference TRBV9 and TRBJ1-3, reads DSGVTQTPKHLITATGQRVTLRCSPRSGDLSVYWYQQSLDQGLQFLIQYYNGEERAKGNILERFSAQQFPDLHSELNLSSLELGDSALYFCASSPGGQGGNTIYFGEGSWLTVV.

This clonotype was seen more than once but under ten times. This rearrangement joins TRBV7-3 to TRBJ2-1; D not resolved. The CDR3 sequence is 13 residues long. The germline CDR1 and CDR2 sequences are SGHTA and FQGTGA. V was pared by 4 bases and J by 5 bases, with 9 bases between. CDR3 amino acids: CASSSSRDNEQFF. As DNA, the CDR3 is TGTGCCAGCAGCTCGTCTCGGGACAATGAGCAGTTCTTC.

This clonotype was counted ten times or more. This rearrangement joins TRBV7-6 to TRBJ2-7; 9 positions match TRBD2. Germline CDR1 is SGHVS and CDR2 is FNYEAQ. The V and J ends lost 5 bases and 2 bases, in that order; junction bases with no gene match: 7. The CDR3 has 15 residues. The CDR3 coding sequence is TGTGCCAGCAGCCAGGGTAGCGGGGGAACCTACGAGCAGTACTTC. This sequence encodes CASSQGSGGTYEQYF.

The chain has TRBV9 and TRBJ2-2, with D perhaps matching TRBD2 (6 bases). Germline V CDR1 and CDR2: SGDLS, YYNGEE. The V end was cut by 1 base, the J end by 6 bases, with 10 bases between. CDR3 length: 14 amino acids. The CDR3 here is CASSVTPGAGELFF. CDR3 nucleotides: TGTGCCAGCAGCGTAACCCCGGGGGCCGGGGAGCTGTTTTTT.

This clonotype has just a few counts. This rearrangement joins TRBV4-3 to TRBJ2-1, with D tentatively TRBD1 or TRBD2 (5 bases each). V lost 4 bases and J 7 bases, leaving 11 bases between the germline ends. The germline gives CDR1 LGHNA, CDR2 YSLEER. The CDR3 is made up of 13 amino acids. Here the CDR3 reads CASSLRGLNEQFF. The CDR3 region has the DNA TGCGCCAGCAGCCTCCGGGGCCTGAATGAGCAGTTCTTC.

Ten or more counts support this clonotype. The genes are TRBV5-5 and TRBJ1-6; D is ambiguous. V lost 1 base to trimming and J lost 7 bases, with 3 bases between them. Germline V gene lookup returns CDR1 SGHKS and CDR2 YYEKEE (reference sequence). There are 12 residues in the CDR3. CDR3 protein: CASSLQNSPLHF. In DNA form, the CDR3 reads TGTGCCAGCAGCTTGCAGAATTCACCCCTCCACTTT.

This chain uses TRBV7-6 with TRBJ2-2; D is ambiguous. Per the germline V gene, CDR1 is SGHVS and CDR2 is FNYEAQ. Trimming stripped 2 bases from V and 3 bases from J, with 7 bases between. This CDR3 is built from 14 residues. The CDR3 protein is CASSLLEYTGELFF. The CDR3 coding sequence is TGTGCCAGCAGCTTACTTGAATACACCGGGGAGCTGTTTTTT. Supplemented by reference TRBV7-6 and TRBJ2-2, the full variable domain reads GAGVSQSPRYKVTKRGQDVALRCDPISGHVSLYWYRQALGQGPEFLTYFNYEAQQDKSGLPNDRFSAERPEGSISTLTIQRTEQRDSAMYRCASSLLEYTGELFFGEGSRLTVL.

This clonotype showed up just a few times. In DNA, the CDR3 is TGCGCCAGCAGCTGGGTTTCACTCACGGGACAGGGGTTTTCCTACGAGCAGTACTTC. This encodes CASSWVSLTGQGFSYEQYF. This chain links TRBV5-1 with TRBJ2-7; 10 bases match TRBD1. V lost 3 bases, J lost 1 base, and 16 bases stayed unmatched. The CDR3 length is 19 residues. Germline assignment: CDR1 SGHRS and CDR2 YFSETQ.

This clonotype was recorded at least ten times. The J gene is TRBJ2-7, the V gene TRBV20-1; 8 nucleotides align to TRBD2. V shed 6 bases and J 2 bases; nucleotides not matched to a gene: 12. The CDR3 sequence is 15 residues long. Germline values: CDR1 DFQATT, CDR2 SNEGSKA (reference sequence). The CDR3 here is CSANAAGGSPYEQYF. CDR3 coding DNA: TGCAGTGCCAACGCGGCGGGGGGCTCCCCCTACGAGCAGTACTTC.

The chain couples TRBV12-3 or TRBV12-4 to TRBJ2-1; 12 nucleotides agree with TRBD2. Trimming removed 6 bases from V and 2 bases from J; junction bases left unmatched: 2. This CDR3 comprises 15 residues. This CDR3 is CASRSSGGAYNEQFF. Written as DNA, the CDR3 is TGTGCCAGCAGATCTAGCGGGGGGGCCTACAATGAGCAGTTCTTC.

This clonotype was found many times. The V call is TRBV7-2, the J call TRBJ2-3; TRBD2 is a possible D gene (5 bases). Looked up from germline, CDR1 is SGHTA and CDR2 is FQGNSA. The CDR3 contains 15 residues. V was trimmed by 5 bases and J by 4 bases, leaving 16 bases between them. For the CDR3, the DNA is TGTGCCAGCAGCCCCAGCGGACCTGGGGCAGATACGCAGTATTTT. Translating gives CASSPSGPGADTQYF.

This clonotype was seen more than once but under ten times. V is TRBV5-5 and J is TRBJ1-6; weak D call: TRBD1 (5 bases). The CDR3 loop spans 15 amino acids. V was pared by 4 bases and J by 9 bases, with 17 bases between. Germline V gene lookup returns CDR1 SGHKS and CDR2 YYEKEE (reference sequence). The CDR3 is CASSGRGAERSPLHF. Written as DNA, the CDR3 is TGTGCCAGCAGCGGGAGAGGGGCAGAGCGTTCACCCCTCCACTTT.